This T cell receptor (beta chain) emerged from a study of blood T cell repertoires in COVID-19. Turning to the study itself: Specimens from acute and convalescent COVID-19 originated in the United States, Italy and Spain. The analysed material was cDNA or gDNA that came from T cells, B-cell-depleted T cells, or PBMCs.

In the original processing: Reference gene primers were amplified, and this amplification served to estimate nucleated cell counts. Sequencing used immunoSEQ multiplex PCR; TCRdb keeps in-frame clones, though not all of them. The DNA was the basis for D and trimming; V, J and clone size are from that table. The sample shows some 73,000 clones, about 80% of them seen only once. Sequencing was done on a sample of peripheral blood. The TCR comes from a human donor in a cohort sampled during active COVID-19.

CDR3 protein: CASSESAGGSEKLFF. The DNA for the CDR3 is TGTGCCAGCAGTGAGTCGGCAGGGGGCAGTGAAAAACTGTTTTTT. The V and J genes are TRBV2 and TRBJ1-4; 8 positions agree with TRBD1. Germline-derived CDR1 and CDR2 are SNHLY and FYNNEI. The CDR3 runs to 15 residues. V shed 3 bases, J shed 7 bases, and the junction held 7 bases outside the gene matches.